Listed below are T cell receptor beta chains from one sample, sequenced in a study of cytomegalovirus exposure and HLA in healthy donors. Produced via immunoSEQ multiplex PCR; TCRdb's table is partial and in-frame only. Counted here are under 400,000 clones, roughly 90% occurring once; the ten biggest clones make up roughly 0.83%. Sample: PBMCs. These receptors were obtained from a woman younger than 30 in good health and CMV-seronegative. The CDR3 runs from the conserved cysteine through the conserved F or W. Fields, in order: CDR3 length, D gene, V gene, clone size, J gene, CDR3 protein, CDR3 DNA. D genes are given only for firm matches. Expanded clones get a size class; other rows say once, few or many, or leave the size out.

16	-	TRBV6-4	-	TRBJ1-5	CASSDRGRRFNQPQHF	TGTGCCAGCAGTGACAGGGGCAGGCGGTTCAATCAGCCCCAGCATTTT
11	-	TRBV28	-	TRBJ2-1	CASLQAGEQFF	TGTGCCAGCCTCCAGGCGGGTGAGCAGTTCTTC
14	TRBD1	TRBV28	-	TRBJ1-3	CASNTGVRGNTIYF	TGTGCCAGCAACACAGGGGTCAGGGGAAACACCATATATTTT
16	TRBD2	TRBV5-4	-	TRBJ2-5	CASSLFSSGRGETQYF	TGTGCCAGCAGCTTGTTTTCTAGCGGGAGAGGAGAGACCCAGTACTTC
15	-	TRBV7-3	-	TRBJ2-3	CASSLTVTDTDTQYF	TGTGCCAGCAGCTTAACAGTCACGGACACGGATACGCAGTATTTT
14	TRBD1	TRBV30	-	TRBJ1-2	CAWSVGPQGVGYTF	TGTGCCTGGAGTGTAGGACCCCAGGGGGTGGGCTACACCTTC
16	TRBD2	TRBV19	-	TRBJ2-1	CASSSKLAGLVNEQFF	TGTGCCAGTAGTTCCAAACTAGCGGGGCTTGTGAATGAGCAGTTCTTC
13	-	TRBV2	few	TRBJ1-2	CASSIGANRGYTF	TGTGCCAGCAGCATTGGGGCCAACCGGGGCTACACCTTC
14	-	TRBV27	-	TRBJ2-2	CASSFGESTGELFF	TGTGCCAGCAGTTTCGGAGAGAGCACCGGGGAGCTGTTTTTT
14	-	TRBV9	-	TRBJ2-2	CASSVVGSGGELFF	TGTGCCAGCAGCGTAGTCGGGAGTGGCGGGGAGCTGTTTTTT
16	-	TRBV13	-	TRBJ1-2	CASSLGLGAGAYGYTF	TGTGCCAGCAGCTTAGGCCTGGGGGCAGGGGCCTATGGCTACACCTTC
13	-	TRBV27	once	TRBJ2-5	CASSLLAQETQYF	TGTGCCAGCAGTTTACTAGCCCAAGAGACCCAGTACTTC
14	TRBD1	TRBV28	-	TRBJ1-2	CASVPGQKNYGYTF	TGTGCCAGTGTACCGGGACAGAAAAACTATGGCTACACCTTC
17	-	TRBV28	-	TRBJ1-6	CASSLLRRAASGSPLHF	TGTGCCAGCAGTTTATTAAGGCGGGCAGCGTCGGGGTCACCCCTCCACTTT
16	TRBD2	TRBV18	-	TRBJ2-1	CASSPNEAGAGLEQFF	TGTGCCAGCTCACCAAATGAAGCGGGAGCGGGTCTTGAGCAGTTCTTC